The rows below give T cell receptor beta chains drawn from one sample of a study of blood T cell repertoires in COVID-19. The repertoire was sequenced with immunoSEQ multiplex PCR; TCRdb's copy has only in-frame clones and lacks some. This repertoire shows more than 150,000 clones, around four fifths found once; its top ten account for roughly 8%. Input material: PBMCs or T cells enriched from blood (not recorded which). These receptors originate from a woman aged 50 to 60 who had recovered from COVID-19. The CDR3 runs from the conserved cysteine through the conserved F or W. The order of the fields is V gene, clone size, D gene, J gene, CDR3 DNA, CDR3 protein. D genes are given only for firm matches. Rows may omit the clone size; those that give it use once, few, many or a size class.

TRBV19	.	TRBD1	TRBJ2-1	TGTGCCAGTAGCGACAGGGTGGGATACAATGAGCAGTTCTTC	CASSDRVGYNEQFF
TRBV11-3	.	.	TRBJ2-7	TGTGCCAGCAGCTCCGGACAGCTAATCGGGGAGCAGTACTTC	CASSSGQLIGEQYF
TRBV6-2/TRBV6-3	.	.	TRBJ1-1	TGTGCCAGCAGTTACATCCCGGGACACGGATCGAACACTGAAGCTTTCTTT	CASSYIPGHGSNTEAFF
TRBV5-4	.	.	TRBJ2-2	TGTGCCAGCAGCTCAGTCACCGGGGAGCTGTTTTTT	CASSSVTGELFF
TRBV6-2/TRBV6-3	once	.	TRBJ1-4	TGTGCCAGCAGTTACGGGGGCATGGCAACTAATGAAAAACTGTTTTTT	CASSYGGMATNEKLFF
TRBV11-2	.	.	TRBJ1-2	TGTGCCAGCAGCCCTAGGCCCCAGGGGGGCTACACCTTC	CASSPRPQGGYTF
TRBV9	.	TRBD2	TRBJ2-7	TGTGCCAGCAGTGGCTCGGGACTAGCGGGATGGTCCGAGCAGTACTTC	CASSGSGLAGWSEQYF
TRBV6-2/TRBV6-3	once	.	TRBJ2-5	TGTGCCAGCAGTTACTCTAGGACAGCGTACCAAGAGACCCAGTACTTC	CASSYSRTAYQETQYF
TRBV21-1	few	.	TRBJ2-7	TGTGCCAGCAGCTCCTTGAGAGATCTTTACGAGCAGTACTTC	CASSSLRDLYEQYF
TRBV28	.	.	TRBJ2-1	TGTGCCAGCACCCCCGGGGGCGGGAGAAGGGGTGAGCAGTTCTTC	CASTPGGGRRGEQFF
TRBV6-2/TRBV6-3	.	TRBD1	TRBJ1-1	TGTGCCAGCAGTTACCCACAGGGGGTGAACACTGAAGCTTTCTTT	CASSYPQGVNTEAFF
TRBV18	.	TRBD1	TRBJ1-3	TGTGCCAGCTCATCTGGACAGGGGGCTGGAAACACCATATATTTT	CASSSGQGAGNTIYF
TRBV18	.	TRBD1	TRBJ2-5	TGTGCCAGCTCACCCGGGACAGCTGGGGAGACCCAGTACTTC	CASSPGTAGETQYF
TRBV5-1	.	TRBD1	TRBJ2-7	TGCGCCAGCAGCATTTCCGGGACAGGGTACTACGAGCAGTACTTC	CASSISGTGYYEQYF
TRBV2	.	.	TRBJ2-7	TGTGCCAGCAGTGTCGGCAGGGGAACCTACGAGCAGTACTTC	CASSVGRGTYEQYF
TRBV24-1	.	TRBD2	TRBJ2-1	TGTGCCACCTCTGCTCGGGCTAGCGGGGGCCCCCATGAGCAGTTCTTC	CATSARASGGPHEQFF
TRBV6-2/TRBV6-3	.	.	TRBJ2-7	TGTGCCAGCAGCACAACCTACGAGCAGTACTTC	CASSTTYEQYF
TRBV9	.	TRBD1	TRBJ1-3	TGTGCCAGCAGCGCCGACGCCGACAGGGGCTCTGGAAACACCATATATTTT	CASSADADRGSGNTIYF
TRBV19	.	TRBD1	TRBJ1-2	TGTGCCAGTAGTCCCGGGACAGCTAACTATGGCTACACCTTC	CASSPGTANYGYTF
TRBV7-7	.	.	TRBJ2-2	TGTGCTAGCAGCTTAGGGGTTAGCAGAAACACCGGGGAGCTGTTTTTT	CASSLGVSRNTGELFF
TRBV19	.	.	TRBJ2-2	TGTGCCAGTAGTACCCGGACAGTTGCGAACACCGGGGAGCTGTTTTTT	CASSTRTVANTGELFF
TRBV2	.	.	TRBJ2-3	TGTGCCAGCAGAGGGCAGGGTCCAGATACGCAGTATTTT	CASRGQGPDTQYF
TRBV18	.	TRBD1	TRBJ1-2	TGTGCCAGCTCACCAGACAGGGATTATGGCTACACCTTC	CASSPDRDYGYTF
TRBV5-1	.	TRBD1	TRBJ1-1	TGCGCCAGCACCCGCGACCCCACTGGGACAGGCGGGAGAGCTTTCTTT	CASTRDPTGTGGRAFF
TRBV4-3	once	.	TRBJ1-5	TGCGCCAGCAGCCAAGATGGACCAGGGGTTAGTGGGGCCCAGCATTTT	CASSQDGPGVSGAQHF
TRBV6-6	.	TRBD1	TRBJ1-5	TGTGCCAGCAGTTACTCGGGACAGGGGGGGAATCAGCCCCAGCATTTT	CASSYSGQGGNQPQHF
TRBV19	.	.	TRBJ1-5	TGTGCCAGTAGTATACAGGGTCTGAACAATCAGCCCCAGCATTTT	CASSIQGLNNQPQHF
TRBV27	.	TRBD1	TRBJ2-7	TGTGCCAGCAGTTTATTACAGGGGTCCGAGCAGTACTTC	CASSLLQGSEQYF
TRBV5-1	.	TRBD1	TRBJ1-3	TGCGCCAGCAGCTTGCAGGGGGATTTGGAAGGAAACACCATATATTTT	CASSLQGDLEGNTIYF
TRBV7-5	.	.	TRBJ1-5	TGTGCCAGAAGCTTTGCCGACAGGGCACAGCCCCAGCATTTT	CARSFADRAQPQHF
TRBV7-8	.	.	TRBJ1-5	TGTGCCAGCAGCCGTTCGCTGGGAGCCCAGCATTTT	CASSRSLGAQHF
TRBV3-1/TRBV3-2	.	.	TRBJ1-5	TGTGCCAGCAGCCTCAGGGGCGAACTCGGCCAGCCCCAGCATTTT	CASSLRGELGQPQHF
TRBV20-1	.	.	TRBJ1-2	TGCAGTGCAACGGACAGCTATGGCTACACCTTC	CSATDSYGYTF
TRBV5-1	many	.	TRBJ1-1	TGCGCCAGCAGCTTAGAAGGAGTGAACACTGAAGCTTTCTTT	CASSLEGVNTEAFF
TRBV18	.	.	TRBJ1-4	TGTGCCAGCTCACCACTACAGGGTTCGGGTGAAAAACTGTTTTTT	CASSPLQGSGEKLFF
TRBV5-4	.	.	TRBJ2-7	TGTGCCGACCGGGACACCCCCTACGAGCAGTACTTC	CADRDTPYEQYF
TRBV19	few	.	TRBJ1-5	TGTGCCAGTAGTATTGTATCTGAGGGCAATCAGCCCCAGCATTTT	CASSIVSEGNQPQHF
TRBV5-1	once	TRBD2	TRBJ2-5	TGCGCCAGCAGTCGGACTAGCGGGGGGCAAGAGACCCAGTACTTC	CASSRTSGGQETQYF
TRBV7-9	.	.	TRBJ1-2	TGTGCCAGCAGCTTAGTCTCCGGACAAGAGGGCTACACCTTC	CASSLVSGQEGYTF
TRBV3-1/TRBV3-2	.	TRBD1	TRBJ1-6	TGTGCCAGCAGCTTCCGCAGACAGGGAAATAATTCACCCCTCCACTTT	CASSFRRQGNNSPLHF
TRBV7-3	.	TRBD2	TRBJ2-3	TGTGCCAGCAGCTTGGGGCCAGCGGGGGGGCCTAGCACAGATACGCAGTATTTT	CASSLGPAGGPSTDTQYF
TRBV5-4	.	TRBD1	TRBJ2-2	TGTGCCAGCAGCCCGGCGACAGGGGGTGCCGGGGAGCTGTTTTTT	CASSPATGGAGELFF
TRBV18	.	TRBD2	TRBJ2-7	TGTGCCAGCTCACCACCGACTAGCGGGAGTTACGAGCAGTACTTC	CASSPPTSGSYEQYF
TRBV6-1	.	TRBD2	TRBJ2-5	TGTGCCAGCAGTGAAGGACTAGCGGGGGGCAAGACCCAGTACTTC	CASSEGLAGGKTQYF
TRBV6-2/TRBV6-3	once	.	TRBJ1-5	TGTGCCAGCAGTTACCGGGGACTTTTAGATCAGCCCCAGCATTTT	CASSYRGLLDQPQHF
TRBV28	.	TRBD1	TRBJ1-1	TGTGCCAGCATCCGAACCGGGACAGGGAACACTGAAGCTTTCTTT	CASIRTGTGNTEAFF
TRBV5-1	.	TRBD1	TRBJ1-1	TGCGCCAGCAGCCGAAAGACAGGGCCAAACACTGAAGCTTTCTTT	CASSRKTGPNTEAFF
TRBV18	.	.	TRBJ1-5	TGTGCCAGCTCACAAGGGAGCGATCAGCCCCAGCATTTT	CASSQGSDQPQHF
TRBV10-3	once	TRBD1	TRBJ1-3	TGTGCCATCAGTAGGGACAGGTCCGGAAACACCATATATTTT	CAISRDRSGNTIYF
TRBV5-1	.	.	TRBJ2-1	TGCGCCAGCAGTCAGGGTACGGCAGTTGAGCAGTTCTTC	CASSQGTAVEQFF
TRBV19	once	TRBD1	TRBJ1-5	TGTGCCAGTAGTTCCACAGGGGTGGGTCAGCCCCAGCATTTT	CASSSTGVGQPQHF
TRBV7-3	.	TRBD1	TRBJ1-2	TGTGCCAGCAGCTTATTCGGGGCCGGGACAGGGGACGGCTACACCTTC	CASSLFGAGTGDGYTF
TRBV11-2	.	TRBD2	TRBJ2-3	TGTGCCAGCAGCTTATCGGCGGGGGAGGCAGATACGCAGTATTTT	CASSLSAGEADTQYF
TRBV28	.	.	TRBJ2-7	TGTGCCAGCAGTTTATCGACAGTTCCTTCCTACGAGCAGTACTTC	CASSLSTVPSYEQYF
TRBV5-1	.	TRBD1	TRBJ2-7	TGCGCCAGCAGACCGACAGGGGGAAATACCTACGAGCAGTACTTC	CASRPTGGNTYEQYF